This T cell receptor beta chain came from a study of blood T cell repertoires in COVID-19. Study context: Some COVID-19 samples were acute and others convalescent; all came from the United States, Italy and Spain. PBMCs, B-cell-depleted T cells, or T cells were the source of the cDNA or gDNA that made up the material.

This CDR3 is 14 amino acids long. Germline CDR1 reads KGHSH; CDR2 reads LQKENI. The V and J ends lost 4 bases and 4 bases respectively, with 13 bases between them. Original analysis: Estimation of nucleated cell counts was performed using reference gene primer amplification. TCRdb's table, derived via immunoSEQ multiplex PCR, lists solely in-frame clones and lacks some. Clone size and the V and J calls come from that table; the DNA yielded D and trimming. The data show 150,000 to 170,000 clones, about four fifths seen once. The sequence was collected from a woman aged 55-70 years with acute or convalescent COVID-19. The sequencing sample was made of peripheral blood. This chain connects TRBV18 to TRBJ1-2; D is uncertain. The chain's CDR3 is CASSLEASTYGYTF. CDR3 nucleotide sequence: TGTGCCAGCTCACTAGAGGCCAGCACCTATGGCTACACCTTC.